The 5 T cell receptor beta chains given below trace back to one sample, sequenced in a study of radiation and T cells in renal cell carcinoma. This table comes from immunoSEQ multiplex PCR, and its TCRdb copy is limited to in-frame clones, with some not included. The sample lists 120,000 or so clones; roughly 91% were seen once. Specified time point: blood 2 weeks post-SBRT. As to treatment: 15 Gy SBRT to primary tumor, nephrectomy 4 weeks later. This specimen consisted of blood, obtained from a patient whose treatment included radiotherapy and nephrectomy. All receptors come from a woman in her 70s with renal cell carcinoma.

Here the CDR3 DNA reads TGCGCCAGCAGCTTGGGGGACTCCCTCGGTGAGCAGTTCTTC. Translation: CASSLGDSLGEQFF. J is TRBJ2-1 and V is TRBV5-1, with a possible D match to TRBD2 (6 bases). Germline CDR1 is SGHRS and CDR2 is YFSETQ. V lost 0 bases and J 9 bases, leaving 13 bases between the germline ends. The CDR3 is 14 residues long.

The chain combines TRBV11-3 with TRBJ2-7; D is possibly TRBD1 or TRBD2 (5 bases each). The CDR3 consists of 12 residues. The germline V gene encodes CDR1 SGHNT and CDR2 YENEEA. Trimming took off 5 bases at V and 6 bases at J, with 11 bases between the two ends. CDR3 in DNA: TGTGCCAGCAGCCAAGAGGGGTTCGAGCAGTACTTC. Amino acids: CASSQEGFEQYF.

The chain carries TRBV10-3 and TRBJ2-2; D gene unclear. From germline, CDR1 is ENHRY and CDR2 SYGVKD. CDR3 size: 16 residues. Between the trimmed V and J ends, which lost 0 bases and 6 bases, there was a span of 14 bases. CDR3 region: CAISESRRLEAGELFF. CDR3 DNA sequence: TGTGCCATCAGTGAGTCTCGAAGGCTCGAAGCCGGGGAGCTGTTTTTT.

The chain employs TRBV30 and TRBJ1-1; D is possibly TRBD1 (6 bases). Germline loops: CDR1 GTSNPN, CDR2 SVGIG (reference sequence). Trimming took off 3 bases at V and 4 bases at J, with 12 bases between the two ends. CDR3 length: 13 residues. The CDR3: CAWSSRGGTEAFF. CDR3 bases: TGTGCCTGGAGCTCAAGGGGGGGCACTGAAGCTTTCTTT.

This chain uses TRBV19 with TRBJ2-5; the D gene could be TRBD1 or TRBD2 (5 bases each). V lost 5 bases and J lost 4, with 20 bases in between. Germline CDR1 and CDR2: LNHDA and SQIVND (reference sequence). The CDR3 contains 16 residues. The CDR3 loop is CASSAPGRSSVETQYF. DNA for the CDR3: TGTGCCAGTAGTGCTCCGGGACGGTCGTCCGTAGAGACCCAGTACTTC.